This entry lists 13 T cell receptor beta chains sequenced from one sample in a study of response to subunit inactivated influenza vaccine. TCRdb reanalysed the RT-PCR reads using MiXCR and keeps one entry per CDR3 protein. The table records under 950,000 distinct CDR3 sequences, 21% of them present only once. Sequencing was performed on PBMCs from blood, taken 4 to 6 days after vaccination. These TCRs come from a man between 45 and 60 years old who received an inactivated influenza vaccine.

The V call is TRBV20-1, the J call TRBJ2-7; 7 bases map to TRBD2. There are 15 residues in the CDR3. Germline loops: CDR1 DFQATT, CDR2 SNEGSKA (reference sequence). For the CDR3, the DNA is TGCTTTGCTAGAGATGCTGGCGGGAGAGGGTACGAGCAGTACTTC. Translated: CFARDAGGRGYEQYF.

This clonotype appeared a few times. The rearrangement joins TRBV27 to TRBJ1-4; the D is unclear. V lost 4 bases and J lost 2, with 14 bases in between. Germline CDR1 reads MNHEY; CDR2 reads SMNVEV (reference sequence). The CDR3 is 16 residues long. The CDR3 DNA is TGTGCCAGCAGTTCCCTCCGTCAGGAGACTAATGAAAAACTGTTTTTT. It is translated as CASSSLRQETNEKLFF. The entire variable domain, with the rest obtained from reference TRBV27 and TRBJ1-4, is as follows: EAQVTQNPRYLITVTGKKLTVTCSQNMNHEYMSWYRQDPGLGLRQIYYSMNVEVTDKGDVPEGYKVSRKEKRNFPLILESPSPNQTSLYFCASSSLRQETNEKLFFGSGTQLSVL.

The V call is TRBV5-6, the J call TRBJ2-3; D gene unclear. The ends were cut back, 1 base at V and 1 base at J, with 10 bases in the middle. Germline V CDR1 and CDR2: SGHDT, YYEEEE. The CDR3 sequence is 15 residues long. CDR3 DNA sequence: TGTGCCAGCAGCTTGATAAAGTCTGGCACAGATACGCAGTATTTT. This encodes CASSLIKSGTDTQYF.

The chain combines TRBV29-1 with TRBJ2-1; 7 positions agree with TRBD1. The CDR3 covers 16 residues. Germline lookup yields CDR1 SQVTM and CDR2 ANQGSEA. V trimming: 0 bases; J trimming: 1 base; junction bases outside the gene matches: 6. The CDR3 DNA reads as TGCAGCGTTGAAGATTTTGAGGGGGCTTCCTACAATGAGCAGTTCTTC. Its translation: CSVEDFEGASYNEQFF.

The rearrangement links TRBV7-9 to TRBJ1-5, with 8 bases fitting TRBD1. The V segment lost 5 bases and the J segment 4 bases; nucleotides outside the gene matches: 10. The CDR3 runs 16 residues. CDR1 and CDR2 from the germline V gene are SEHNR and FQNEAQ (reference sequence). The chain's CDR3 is CASSNAPTGGNQPQHF. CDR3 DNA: TGTGCCAGCAGCAACGCCCCAACAGGGGGTAATCAGCCCCAGCATTTT.

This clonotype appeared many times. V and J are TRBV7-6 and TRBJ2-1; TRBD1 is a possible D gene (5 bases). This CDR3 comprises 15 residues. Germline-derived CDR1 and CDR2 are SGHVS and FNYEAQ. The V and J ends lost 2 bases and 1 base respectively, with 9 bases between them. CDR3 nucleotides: TGTGCCAGCAGCTTAATGTCAGGGTCCTACAATGAGCAGTTCTTC. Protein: CASSLMSGSYNEQFF.

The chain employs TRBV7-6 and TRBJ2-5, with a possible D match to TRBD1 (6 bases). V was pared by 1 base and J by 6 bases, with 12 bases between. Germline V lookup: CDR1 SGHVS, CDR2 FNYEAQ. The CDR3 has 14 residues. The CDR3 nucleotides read TGTGCCAGCAGCTTAGGGGGGCCTGTCCAGACCCAGTACTTC. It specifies CASSLGGPVQTQYF.

DNA of the CDR3: TGCGCCAGTCGGGACGCCCCTAACTATGGCTACACCTTC. Translating it yields CASRDAPNYGYTF. The gene calls are TRBV5-1 and TRBJ1-2; tentative D call: TRBD1 (5 bases). Germline CDR1 and CDR2: SGHRS and YFSETQ. This CDR3 spans 13 amino acids. Trimming removed 8 bases at V and 0 bases at J, with 11 bases between.

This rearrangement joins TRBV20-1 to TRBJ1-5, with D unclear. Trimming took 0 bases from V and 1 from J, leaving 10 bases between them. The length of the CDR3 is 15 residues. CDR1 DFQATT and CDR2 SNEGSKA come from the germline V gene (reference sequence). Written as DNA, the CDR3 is TGCAGTGCTAGAGATTGGAGGGCGAGCAATCAGCCCCAGCATTTT. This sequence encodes CSARDWRASNQPQHF.

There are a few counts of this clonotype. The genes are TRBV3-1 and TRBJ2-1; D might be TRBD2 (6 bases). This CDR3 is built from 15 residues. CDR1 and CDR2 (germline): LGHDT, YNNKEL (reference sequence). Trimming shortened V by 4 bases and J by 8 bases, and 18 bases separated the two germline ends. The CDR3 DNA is TGTGCCAGCAGCCCTCGACTCGGCGGGGTCGATGAGCAGTTCTTC. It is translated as CASSPRLGGVDEQFF.

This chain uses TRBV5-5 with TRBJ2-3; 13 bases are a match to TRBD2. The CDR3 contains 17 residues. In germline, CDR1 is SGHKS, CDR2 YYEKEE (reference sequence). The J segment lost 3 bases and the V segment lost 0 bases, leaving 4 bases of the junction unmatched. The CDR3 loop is CASSLAGTSGITDTQYF. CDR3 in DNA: TGTGCCAGCAGCTTGGCCGGGACTAGCGGGATAACAGATACGCAGTATTTT.

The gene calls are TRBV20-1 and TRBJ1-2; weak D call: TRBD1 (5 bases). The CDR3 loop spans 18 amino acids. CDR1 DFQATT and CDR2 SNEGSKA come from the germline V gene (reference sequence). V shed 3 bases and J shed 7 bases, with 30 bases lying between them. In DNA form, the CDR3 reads TGCAGTGCTAGGGTCGGCTTAGGAGCCGGGGGGGGTGACAGTGGCTACACCTTC. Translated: CSARVGLGAGGGDSGYTF.

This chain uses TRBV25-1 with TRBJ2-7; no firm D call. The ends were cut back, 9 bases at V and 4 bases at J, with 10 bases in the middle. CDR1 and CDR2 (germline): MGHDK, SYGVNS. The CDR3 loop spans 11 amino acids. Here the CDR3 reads CARPPLYEQYF. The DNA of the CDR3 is TGTGCCAGACCCCCCCTTTACGAGCAGTACTTC.